The rows below give T cell receptor beta chains drawn from one sample of a study of CD8 T cells in ankylosing spondylitis. TCRdb ran MiXCR on the 5' RACE reads and lists one entry per CDR3 protein. The profile shows around 430,000 distinct CDR3 sequences, roughly 18% of them singletons. The sample was blood, either unsorted or a sorted T cell fraction (not recorded which). The receptors originated from a male donor with ankylosing spondylitis. Both conserved end residues are part of each CDR3. Each record gives: V gene, D gene, J gene, CDR3 length, clone size, CDR3 protein, CDR3 DNA. A D gene is named only where the DNA matches it firmly. Some rows mark clone size as missing; the rest say once, few, many or name a class of expanded clone.

V gene: TRBV18
D gene: .
J gene: TRBJ1-2
CDR3 length: 15
clone size: few
CDR3 protein: CASSPEIGGNYGYTF
CDR3 DNA: TGTGCCAGCTCACCAGAGATCGGCGGGAACTATGGCTACACCTTC

V gene: TRBV9
D gene: TRBD2
J gene: TRBJ2-7
CDR3 length: 14
clone size: .
CDR3 protein: CASSAQMGGKEQYF
CDR3 DNA: TGTGCCAGCAGCGCTCAAATGGGGGGGAAAGAGCAGTACTTC

V gene: TRBV5-1
D gene: TRBD1
J gene: TRBJ2-7
CDR3 length: 14
clone size: once
CDR3 protein: CASSQGQGRREQYF
CDR3 DNA: TGCGCCAGCAGCCAGGGACAGGGTCGGCGGGAGCAGTACTTC

V gene: TRBV12-3/TRBV12-4
D gene: TRBD2
J gene: TRBJ2-1
CDR3 length: 19
clone size: .
CDR3 protein: CASSLSYRGLAARGGEQFF
CDR3 DNA: TGTGCCAGCAGTTTATCCTATCGGGGACTAGCGGCCCGGGGGGGTGAGCAGTTCTTC

V gene: TRBV20-1
D gene: TRBD2
J gene: TRBJ2-6
CDR3 length: 17
clone size: few
CDR3 protein: CSAKYSGGASGANVLTF
CDR3 DNA: TGCAGTGCGAAATATAGCGGGGGGGCCTCTGGGGCCAACGTCCTGACTTTC

V gene: TRBV19
D gene: .
J gene: TRBJ1-6
CDR3 length: 14
clone size: .
CDR3 protein: CASSPGTAKVALHF
CDR3 DNA: TGTGCCAGTAGTCCCGGGACGGCCAAAGTGGCCCTCCACTTT

V gene: TRBV7-9
D gene: .
J gene: TRBJ2-7
CDR3 length: 15
clone size: .
CDR3 protein: CASSLKGSGGYEQYF
CDR3 DNA: TGTGCCAGCAGCTTAAAGGGCTCGGGCGGATACGAGCAGTACTTC

V gene: TRBV3-1
D gene: .
J gene: TRBJ1-4
CDR3 length: 16
clone size: few
CDR3 protein: CASSQGFDRQVRKLFF
CDR3 DNA: TGTGCCAGCAGCCAAGGCTTTGACAGACAGGTCAGAAAACTGTTTTTT

V gene: TRBV4-3
D gene: .
J gene: TRBJ1-2
CDR3 length: 14
clone size: few
CDR3 protein: CASSQELSHYGYTF
CDR3 DNA: TGCGCCAGCAGCCAAGAACTCTCCCACTATGGCTACACCTTC

V gene: TRBV9
D gene: TRBD1
J gene: TRBJ2-2
CDR3 length: 16
clone size: few
CDR3 protein: CASSFLDRANTGELFF
CDR3 DNA: TGTGCCAGCAGCTTCCTAGACAGGGCGAACACCGGGGAGCTGTTTTTT

V gene: TRBV29-1
D gene: .
J gene: TRBJ2-2
CDR3 length: 17
clone size: .
CDR3 protein: CSVSKPGHLANTGELFF
CDR3 DNA: TGCAGCGTTTCAAAACCGGGACACTTAGCGAACACCGGGGAGCTGTTTTTT

V gene: TRBV20-1
D gene: .
J gene: TRBJ1-5
CDR3 length: 12
clone size: few
CDR3 protein: CSARVRTGPQHF
CDR3 DNA: TGCAGTGCTAGAGTTCGTACAGGGCCCCAGCATTTT

V gene: TRBV6-2/TRBV6-3
D gene: .
J gene: TRBJ2-3
CDR3 length: 17
clone size: .
CDR3 protein: CASSYSGLTPSTDTQYF
CDR3 DNA: TGTGCCAGCAGTTACTCCGGACTTACTCCTAGCACAGATACGCAGTATTTT

V gene: TRBV20-1
D gene: .
J gene: TRBJ2-3
CDR3 length: 14
clone size: .
CDR3 protein: CSARGQGTTDTQYF
CDR3 DNA: TGCAGTGCTAGGGGGCAGGGAACCACAGATACGCAGTATTTT

V gene: TRBV6-2/TRBV6-3
D gene: TRBD1
J gene: TRBJ1-2
CDR3 length: 16
clone size: few
CDR3 protein: CASSSGQVRLDYGYTF
CDR3 DNA: TGTGCCAGCAGTTCGGGACAGGTCCGGTTGGACTATGGCTACACCTTC

V gene: TRBV5-5
D gene: .
J gene: TRBJ2-1
CDR3 length: 14
clone size: many
CDR3 protein: CASSLAFSYNEQFF
CDR3 DNA: TGTGCCAGCAGCTTGGCCTTCTCCTACAATGAGCAGTTCTTC

V gene: TRBV13
D gene: .
J gene: TRBJ2-1
CDR3 length: 15
clone size: .
CDR3 protein: CASSSGELSYNEQFF
CDR3 DNA: TGTGCCAGCAGCTCAGGGGAACTATCCTACAATGAGCAGTTCTTC

V gene: TRBV12-3/TRBV12-4
D gene: .
J gene: TRBJ2-5
CDR3 length: 16
clone size: few
CDR3 protein: CASSRSSLGGGETQYF
CDR3 DNA: TGTGCCAGCAGTCGGTCCTCCCTAGGGGGTGGAGAGACCCAGTACTTC

V gene: TRBV7-2
D gene: .
J gene: TRBJ1-6
CDR3 length: 13
clone size: .
CDR3 protein: CASSRVADSPLHF
CDR3 DNA: TGTGCCAGCAGCCGTGTGGCGGATTCACCCCTCCACTTT

V gene: TRBV15
D gene: TRBD2
J gene: TRBJ2-3
CDR3 length: 14
clone size: few
CDR3 protein: CATSSPGLTDTQYF
CDR3 DNA: TGTGCCACCAGCAGCCCGGGACTAACAGATACGCAGTATTTT

V gene: TRBV24-1
D gene: TRBD1
J gene: TRBJ2-1
CDR3 length: 16
clone size: .
CDR3 protein: CATSGGGTGSYNEQFF
CDR3 DNA: TGTGCCACCAGTGGCGGTGGGACAGGGTCCTACAATGAGCAGTTCTTC

V gene: TRBV4-1
D gene: .
J gene: TRBJ2-3
CDR3 length: 17
clone size: few
CDR3 protein: CASSQGVIRRSTDTQYF
CDR3 DNA: TGCGCCAGCAGCCAAGGCGTAATTCGGCGCAGCACAGATACGCAGTATTTT

V gene: TRBV18
D gene: .
J gene: TRBJ1-6
CDR3 length: 16
clone size: few
CDR3 protein: CASSPSRDTGDSPLHF
CDR3 DNA: TGTGCCAGCTCACCCAGTCGTGACACGGGCGATTCACCCCTCCACTTT

V gene: TRBV12-3/TRBV12-4
D gene: .
J gene: TRBJ1-5
CDR3 length: 14
clone size: .
CDR3 protein: CASSRTEAHQPQHF
CDR3 DNA: TGTGCCAGCAGCCGGACCGAAGCCCATCAGCCCCAGCATTTT

V gene: TRBV5-1
D gene: .
J gene: TRBJ1-6
CDR3 length: 14
clone size: few
CDR3 protein: CASSLKETNSPLHF
CDR3 DNA: TGCGCCAGCAGCTTGAAGGAAACCAATTCACCCCTCCACTTT

V gene: TRBV7-3
D gene: .
J gene: TRBJ2-6
CDR3 length: 14
clone size: .
CDR3 protein: CASSSGYGANVLTF
CDR3 DNA: TGTGCCAGCAGCTCCGGGTATGGGGCCAACGTCCTGACTTTC

V gene: TRBV20-1
D gene: TRBD2
J gene: TRBJ2-2
CDR3 length: 19
clone size: once
CDR3 protein: CSARGRTSGRAVNTGELFF
CDR3 DNA: TGCAGTGCTCGCGGCCGGACTAGCGGGAGGGCCGTTAACACCGGGGAGCTGTTTTTT

V gene: TRBV4-1
D gene: .
J gene: TRBJ2-3
CDR3 length: 14
clone size: few
CDR3 protein: CASSQDTVEDTQYF
CDR3 DNA: TGCGCCAGCAGCCAAGATACGGTAGAAGATACGCAGTATTTT

V gene: TRBV12-3/TRBV12-4
D gene: TRBD2
J gene: TRBJ2-1
CDR3 length: 17
clone size: .
CDR3 protein: CASSLWSAGGLHDEQFF
CDR3 DNA: TGTGCCAGCAGTTTATGGTCGGCGGGGGGGCTCCATGATGAGCAGTTCTTC

V gene: TRBV6-2/TRBV6-3
D gene: .
J gene: TRBJ1-1
CDR3 length: 14
clone size: few
CDR3 protein: CASSTPSGHTEAFF
CDR3 DNA: TGTGCCAGCAGTACCCCTTCAGGGCACACTGAAGCTTTCTTT

V gene: TRBV2
D gene: TRBD2
J gene: TRBJ2-1
CDR3 length: 15
clone size: few
CDR3 protein: CASTLLAGPYNEQFF
CDR3 DNA: TGTGCCAGCACCCTTCTAGCGGGACCTTACAATGAGCAGTTCTTC

V gene: TRBV11-1
D gene: .
J gene: TRBJ2-2
CDR3 length: 14
clone size: few
CDR3 protein: CASSLTGEDGELFF
CDR3 DNA: TGTGCCAGCAGCTTAACGGGGGAGGACGGGGAGCTGTTTTTT

V gene: TRBV24-1
D gene: TRBD2
J gene: TRBJ2-3
CDR3 length: 16
clone size: .
CDR3 protein: CATSDFGSGKADTQYF
CDR3 DNA: TGTGCCACCAGTGATTTTGGGAGCGGGAAGGCAGATACGCAGTATTTT

V gene: TRBV6-2/TRBV6-3
D gene: .
J gene: TRBJ2-5
CDR3 length: 13
clone size: .
CDR3 protein: CATRRGAQGTQYF
CDR3 DNA: TGTGCCACCCGTCGGGGAGCTCAAGGGACCCAGTACTTC

V gene: TRBV4-3
D gene: .
J gene: TRBJ1-2
CDR3 length: 13
clone size: .
CDR3 protein: CASSQVRNYGYTF
CDR3 DNA: TGCGCCAGCAGCCAGGTCAGGAATTATGGCTACACCTTC

V gene: TRBV15
D gene: .
J gene: TRBJ2-3
CDR3 length: 19
clone size: few
CDR3 protein: CATSLRLRQNSNITDTQYF
CDR3 DNA: TGTGCCACCAGCCTTCGGCTCCGGCAGAACTCTAATATCACAGATACGCAGTATTTT

V gene: TRBV11-3
D gene: TRBD2
J gene: TRBJ2-1
CDR3 length: 15
clone size: .
CDR3 protein: CASSQYSGGAMEQFF
CDR3 DNA: TGTGCCAGCAGCCAATATAGCGGGGGGGCCATGGAGCAGTTCTTC

V gene: TRBV28
D gene: .
J gene: TRBJ2-5
CDR3 length: 12
clone size: .
CDR3 protein: CASSSSGRTQYF
CDR3 DNA: TGTGCCAGCAGTTCTTCCGGGAGGACCCAGTACTTC

V gene: TRBV28
D gene: TRBD2
J gene: TRBJ2-2
CDR3 length: 17
clone size: many
CDR3 protein: CASSLSGGRAGTGELFF
CDR3 DNA: TGTGCCAGCAGTTTATCAGGCGGGAGGGCCGGCACCGGGGAGCTGTTTTTT

V gene: TRBV7-8
D gene: .
J gene: TRBJ2-3
CDR3 length: 16
clone size: many
CDR3 protein: CASSLSGGKSTDTQYF
CDR3 DNA: TGTGCCAGCAGCTTGTCGGGCGGGAAGAGCACAGATACGCAGTATTTT

V gene: TRBV9
D gene: TRBD1
J gene: TRBJ1-6
CDR3 length: 13
clone size: .
CDR3 protein: CASNRDRASPLHF
CDR3 DNA: TGTGCCAGCAACAGGGACAGGGCTTCACCCCTCCACTTT

V gene: TRBV7-3
D gene: .
J gene: TRBJ1-1
CDR3 length: 13
clone size: .
CDR3 protein: CASSLVGETEAFF
CDR3 DNA: TGTGCCAGCAGCTTAGTGGGGGAGACTGAAGCTTTCTTT

V gene: TRBV3-1
D gene: .
J gene: TRBJ2-3
CDR3 length: 15
clone size: once
CDR3 protein: CASSHGTPSTDTQYF
CDR3 DNA: TGTGCCAGCAGCCATGGGACACCTAGCACAGATACGCAGTATTTT

V gene: TRBV28
D gene: TRBD1
J gene: TRBJ2-7
CDR3 length: 15
clone size: many
CDR3 protein: CASSSSGTGRYEQYF
CDR3 DNA: TGTGCCAGCAGTTCCTCCGGGACAGGCCGCTACGAGCAGTACTTC

V gene: TRBV12-3/TRBV12-4
D gene: TRBD2
J gene: TRBJ2-1
CDR3 length: 15
clone size: .
CDR3 protein: CASSKTSGAYNEQFF
CDR3 DNA: TGTGCCAGCAGTAAGACTAGCGGAGCATACAATGAGCAGTTCTTC

V gene: TRBV5-1
D gene: .
J gene: TRBJ2-3
CDR3 length: 13
clone size: few
CDR3 protein: CASRIGESDTQYF
CDR3 DNA: TGCGCCAGCAGGATAGGGGAATCAGATACGCAGTATTTT

V gene: TRBV15
D gene: .
J gene: TRBJ2-2
CDR3 length: 16
clone size: .
CDR3 protein: CATSRVGRHNTGELFF
CDR3 DNA: TGTGCCACCAGCAGAGTGGGCAGACATAACACCGGGGAGCTGTTTTTT

V gene: TRBV24-1
D gene: TRBD1
J gene: TRBJ2-1
CDR3 length: 16
clone size: many
CDR3 protein: CATSDTAGTGGFTLFF
CDR3 DNA: TGTGCCACCAGTGATACCGCCGGCACAGGGGGCTTCACACTGTTCTTC